This T cell receptor (beta chain) stems from a study of cytomegalovirus exposure and HLA in healthy donors. This clone was observed a single time. The study ran its PCR with 60 Vbeta and 13 Jbeta primers. Profiling relied on immunoSEQ multiplex PCR, and the TCRdb table lists in-frame clones only, not all of them. The repertoire holds fewer than 200,000 clones, approximately 78% seen once, with more than 0.75% in the top ten. V lost 4 bases to trimming and J lost 5 bases, with 15 bases between them. CDR1 MNHEY and CDR2 SMNVEV come from the germline V gene (reference sequence). The CDR3 sequence is 14 residues long. Donors in the study were healthy people who gave bone marrow.

Source material: PBMCs. The V gene is TRBV27, the J gene TRBJ2-7; a possible D gene is TRBD1 (6 bases). The clonotype originates from a girl aged 2 to 10 in good health and CMV-seropositive. CDR3: CASSSQGNHDEQYF. CDR3 DNA: TGTGCCAGCAGTTCACAGGGAAATCACGACGAGCAGTACTTC.